The rows below give T cell receptor delta chains drawn from one sample of a study of γδ T cells in repeated Plasmodium falciparum infection. TCRdb reanalysed the multiplex PCR reads via CATT. The sample carries about 93,000 delta-chain clones, 0.8% to 1% recorded once. Sequencing was carried out using gamma-delta T cells from blood. These receptor sequences come from a pool of human donors (malaria-infected and uninfected, not separated). CDR3s include the opening cysteine and the closing phenylalanine or tryptophan. The D gene is left open where the match is weak. Not every row has a clone size; where given, it reads once, few, many or a size class.

v_gene	len	abundance	d_gene	j_gene	CDR3aa	CDR3nt
TRDV1	21	medium-sized	TRDD3	TRDJ1	CALGEGTLRPARWGISDKLIF	TGTGCTCTTGGGGAGGGAACCCTTCGCCCTGCTAGGTGGGGGATAAGCGATAAACTCATCTTT
TRDV2	16	many	TRDD3	TRDJ1	CACDTLTGGTTDKLIF	TGTGCCTGTGACACTCTTACTGGGGGTACGACCGATAAACTCATCTTT
TRDV1	24	many	TRDD3	TRDJ1	CALGEFRLRFGVLGDKGRGDKLIF	TGTGCTCTTGGGGAGTTCCGACTACGGTTTGGAGTGCTGGGGGATAAAGGTCGAGGCGATAAACTCATCTTT
TRDV1	14	many	.	TRDJ1	CALGEVAPPDKLIF	TGTGCTCTTGGGGAAGTGGCCCCCCCCGATAAACTCATCTTT
TRDV1	17	many	TRDD3	TRDJ1	CALGERRGIGVPDKLIF	TGTGCTCTTGGGGAACGAAGGGGGATAGGGGTCCCCGATAAACTCATCTTT
TRDV1	19	many	TRDD3	TRDJ1	CALGELQILGEPYTDKLIF	TGTGCTCTTGGGGAACTCCAAATACTGGGGGAACCGTACACCGATAAACTCATCTTT
TRDV2	21	many	.	TRDJ1	CACDTVVTFNRGTGSTDKLIF	TGTGCCTGTGACACCGTAGTTACATTCAACCGGGGGACTGGCTCCACCGATAAACTCATCTTT
TRDV2	20	many	TRDD3	TRDJ1	CACDTIRGLGGLGFTDKLIF	TGTGCCTGTGACACAATAAGAGGTCTCGGGGGATTAGGGTTTACCGATAAACTCATCTTT
TRDV2	18	many	TRDD3	TRDJ1	CACDILLGGPQYTDKLIF	TGTGCCTGTGACATCTTACTGGGGGGTCCTCAGTACACCGATAAACTCATCTTT
TRDV2	19	medium-sized	TRDD3	TRDJ3	CACDTGGIRGSWDTRQMFF	TGTGCCTGTGACACCGGCGGGATACGGGGATCCTGGGACACCCGACAGATGTTTTTC
TRDV1	25	many	TRDD3	TRDJ2	CALGELVLEYWGIPGLWALTAQLFF	TGTGCTCTTGGGGAACTCGTCCTCGAGTACTGGGGGATACCTGGACTCTGGGCTTTGACAGCACAACTCTTCTTT
TRDV2	18	many	TRDD3	TRDJ1	CACDPVLGEDSYTDKLIF	TGTGCCTGTGACCCTGTACTGGGGGAAGACTCGTACACCGATAAACTCATCTTT
TRDV2	18	many	.	TRDJ1	CACDVVGALRFNTDKLIF	TGTGCCTGTGACGTCGTCGGGGCCCTCAGATTCAACACCGATAAACTCATCTTT
TRDV2	18	many	.	TRDJ3	CACDRVLGRSWDTRHMFF	TGTGCCTGTGACCGGGTACTGGGAAGGTCCTGGGACACCCGACATATGTTTTTC
TRDV2	17	medium-sized	TRDD3	TRDJ1	CACDTVEWGIRVDKLIF	TGTGCCTGTGACACCGTAGAATGGGGGATACGAGTTGATAAACTCATCTTT
TRDV2	19	many	TRDD3	TRDJ1	CACDTLGDMEPNYTDKLIF	TGTGCCTGTGACACGCTGGGGGATATGGAACCTAATTACACCGATAAACTCATCTTT
TRDV2	22	many	.	TRDJ1	CACAARRIFFNRLPVYTDKLIF	TGTGCCTGTGCAGCGCGCCGAATATTCTTCAACCGACTCCCCGTTTACACCGATAAACTCATCTTT
TRDV1	19	many	.	TRDJ1	CALGEDRLPRLLGTDKLIF	TGTGCTCTTGGGGAAGATCGCCTCCCTCGACTACTGGGAACCGATAAACTCATCTTT
TRDV1	17	many	.	TRDJ1	CALGEPGAGRYTDKLIF	TGTGCTCTTGGGGAACCGGGGGCGGGGCGGTACACCGATAAACTCATCTTT
TRDV1	24	many	TRDD3	TRDJ1	CALGELSLNLLGDTEVDCTDKLIF	TGTGCTCTTGGGGAACTGAGTCTAAATTTGCTGGGGGATACGGAGGTTGATTGCACCGATAAACTCATCTTT
TRDV1	15	many	.	TRDJ1	CAPGPWGLYTDKLIF	TGTGCTCCCGGCCCTTGGGGATTGTACACCGATAAACTCATCTTT
TRDV2	20	many	TRDD3	TRDJ1	CACDTVRTGGYASYTDKLIF	TGTGCCTGTGACACCGTCCGTACTGGGGGATACGCCTCATACACCGATAAACTCATCTTT
TRDV2	21	medium-sized	TRDD3	TRDJ1	CACAPCLTANWGIRGTDKLIF	TGTGCCTGTGCCCCTTGCCTAACCGCGAACTGGGGGATAAGGGGCACCGATAAACTCATCTTT
TRDV2	18	medium-sized	TRDD3	TRDJ1	CACDTSPVWGIRSDKLIF	TGTGCCTGTGACACTTCTCCGGTCTGGGGGATACGCAGCGATAAACTCATCTTT
TRDV2	18	many	TRDD3	TRDJ1	CACDPISPGGYVSDKLIF	TGTGCCTGTGACCCCATCTCCCCAGGGGGATACGTCTCCGATAAACTCATCTTT
TRDV2	14	many	.	TRDJ1	CACDTVGYTDKLIF	TGTGCCTGTGACACCGTGGGATACACCGATAAACTCATCTTT
TRDV2	16	medium-sized	.	TRDJ1	CACDTVDGGRADKLIF	TGTGCCTGTGACACCGTCGACGGGGGTAGGGCGGATAAACTCATCTTT
TRDV2	13	many	.	TRDJ1	CACDLLHTDKLIF	TGTGCCTGTGACCTACTACACACCGATAAACTCATCTTT
TRDV2	17	medium-sized	.	TRDJ3	CACDCTDETWDTRQMFF	TGTGCCTGTGACTGTACTGACGAGACCTGGGACACCCGACAGATGTTTTTC
TRDV2	19	.	TRDD3	TRDJ1	CACDTVPLGDTLDTDKPIF	TGTGCCTGTGACACCGTACCACTGGGGGATACCCTAGACACCGATAAACCCATCTTT
TRDV1	21	many	TRDD2	TRDJ1	CALGEPGDRDFLRGGDVKLIF	TGTGCTCTTGGGGAACCTGGGGACAGAGACTTCCTACGAGGGGGGGACGTAAAACTCATCTTT
TRDV1	15	many	.	TRDJ1	CALGESPRWDDKLIF	TGTGCTCTTGGGGAATCGCCCCGTTGGGACGATAAACTCATCTTT
TRDV1	21	many	TRDD3	TRDJ1	CALGDGGFLGLGDTSTDKLIF	TGTGCTCTTGGGGATGGGGGCTTCCTTGGACTGGGGGATACAAGCACCGATAAACTCATCTTT
TRDV2	16	medium-sized	.	TRDJ1	CACDNLGGLSTDKLIF	TGTGCCTGTGACAATCTAGGGGGCCTTTCCACCGATAAACTCATCTTT
TRDV1	22	many	.	TRDJ1	CALGELGPIHRGLWTNTDKLIF	TGTGCTCTTGGGGAACTGGGTCCCATCCACAGGGGGCTTTGGACCAACACCGATAAACTCATCTTT
TRDV2	19	medium-sized	TRDD3	TRDJ1	CACDSVHAGGYAKENKLIF	TGTGCCTGTGACTCCGTGCATGCGGGGGGATACGCGAAAGAGAATAAACTCATCTTT
TRDV1	18	many	.	TRDJ1	CALGDPVTAGNYTDKLIF	TGTGCTCTTGGGGACCCTGTCACCGCTGGGAACTACACCGATAAACTCATCTTT
TRDV2	15	many	TRDD2	TRDJ1	CACDRLPNEADKLIF	TGTGCCTGTGACCGCCTTCCTAACGAGGCCGATAAACTCATCTTT
TRDV1	17	many	.	TRDJ1	CALGACFGFIHTDKLIF	TGTGCTCTTGGGGCCTGCTTCGGTTTCATACACACCGATAAACTCATCTTT
TRDV1	23	many	TRDD3	TRDJ1	CALGELLGLLPGTGGYSTDKLIF	TGTGCTCTTGGGGAACTTTTGGGGCTTCTTCCAGGCACTGGGGGATACTCGACCGATAAACTCATCTTT
TRDV1	21	many	TRDD3	TRDJ1	CALGKGATAGYWGPYTDKPIF	TGTGCTCTTGGGAAAGGGGCCACGGCTGGGTACTGGGGCCCGTACACCGATAAACCCATCTTT
TRDV1	16	many	TRDD3	TRDJ1	CALGEQLGDTADKLIF	TGTGCTCTTGGGGAACAACTGGGGGATACGGCCGATAAACTCATCTTT
TRDV1	21	many	.	TRDJ1	CALGELKTPLLAPPGRLKLIF	TGCGCTCTTGGGGAGCTTAAAACACCCCTCCTAGCCCCTCCTGGGCGCCTAAAACTCATCTTT
TRDV1	16	many	TRDD3	TRDJ1	CALGGLTGDPGDKLIF	TGTGCTCTTGGGGGACTTACTGGGGACCCTGGGGATAAACTCATCTTT
TRDV1	20	many	TRDD3	TRDJ1	CALGELGHYWGIHGTDKLIF	TGTGCTCTTGGGGAACTAGGGCACTACTGGGGGATACACGGCACCGATAAACTCATCTTT
TRDV2	17	many	TRDD3	TRDJ1	CACDTVGLGDTYDKLIF	TGTGCCTGTGACACCGTGGGGCTGGGGGATACTTACGATAAACTCATCTTT
TRDV1	20	many	.	TRDJ1	CALGDGTFLSKAGGWNKLIF	TGTGCTCTTGGGGATGGGACATTCCTCTCAAAGGCAGGCGGCTGGAATAAACTCATCTTT
TRDV2	16	medium-sized	TRDD3	TRDJ1	CACDTLGDEEADKLIF	TGTGCCTGTGACACCCTGGGGGATGAGGAAGCCGATAAACTCATCTTT
TRDV2	17	medium-sized	.	TRDJ1	CACDTRVDTGCECKLIF	TGTGCCTGTGACACCCGTGTTGATACTGGGTGCGAGTGTAAACTCATCTTT
TRDV1	20	many	TRDD3	TRDJ1	CALGELSPRTGGYYTDKLIF	TGTGCTCTTGGGGAACTATCCCCCCGTACTGGGGGATACTACACCGATAAACTCATCTTT
TRDV1	19	medium-sized	.	TRDJ1	CALGESPPLRPPYTDKLIF	TGTGCTCTTGGGGAAAGCCCCCCACTCCGTCCACCGTACACCGATAAACTCATCTTT
TRDV2	15	medium-sized	TRDD3	TRDJ1	CACDSLLGDTDKLIF	TGTGCCTGTGACTCCCTACTGGGGGACACCGATAAACTCATCTTT
TRDV1	16	medium-sized	.	TRDJ1	CALGNKNREDTDKLIF	TGTGCTCTTGGGAATAAAAACAGGGAAGACACCGATAAACTCATCTTT
TRDV1	20	many	.	TRDJ4	CALLGPLLPTRGISARPLIF	TGTGCTCTACTTGGTCCCCTCCTTCCTACTAGGGGGATATCTGCCAGACCCCTGATCTTT
TRDV1	14	many	TRDD2	TRDJ1	CALGVHLPEDKLIF	TGTGCTCTTGGGGTTCACCTTCCTGAAGATAAACTCATCTTT